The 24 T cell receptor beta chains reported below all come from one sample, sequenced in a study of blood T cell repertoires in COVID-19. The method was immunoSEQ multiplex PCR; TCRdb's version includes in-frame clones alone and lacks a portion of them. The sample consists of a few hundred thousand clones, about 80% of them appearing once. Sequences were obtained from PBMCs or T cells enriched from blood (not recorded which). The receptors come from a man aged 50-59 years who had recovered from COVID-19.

The CDR3 DNA sequence: TGTGCCAGCTCCGCTGCAGGGGGACCAACTAATGAAAAACTGTTTTTT. Encoded protein: CASSAAGGPTNEKLFF. V gene TRBV18 combines with J gene TRBJ1-4; 7 bases fit TRBD1. V dropped 6 bases and J dropped 0; count of bases not matched to a gene: 7. Germline-derived CDR1 and CDR2 are KGHSH and LQKENI. The length of the CDR3 is 16 residues.

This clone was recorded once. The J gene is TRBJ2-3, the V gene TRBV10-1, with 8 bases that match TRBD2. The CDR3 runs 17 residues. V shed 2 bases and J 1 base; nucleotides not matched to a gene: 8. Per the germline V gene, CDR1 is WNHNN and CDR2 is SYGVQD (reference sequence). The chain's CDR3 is CASSEISGGPGTDTQYF. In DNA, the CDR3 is TGCGCCAGCAGTGAGATAAGCGGGGGCCCCGGCACAGATACGCAGTATTTT.

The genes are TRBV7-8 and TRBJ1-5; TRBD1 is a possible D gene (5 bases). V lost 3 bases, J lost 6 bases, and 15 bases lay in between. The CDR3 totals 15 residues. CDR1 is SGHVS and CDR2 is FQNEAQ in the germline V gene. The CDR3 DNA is TGTGCCAGCAGCTTCATACGGGGGGACCGTCAGCCCCAGCATTTT. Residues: CASSFIRGDRQPQHF.

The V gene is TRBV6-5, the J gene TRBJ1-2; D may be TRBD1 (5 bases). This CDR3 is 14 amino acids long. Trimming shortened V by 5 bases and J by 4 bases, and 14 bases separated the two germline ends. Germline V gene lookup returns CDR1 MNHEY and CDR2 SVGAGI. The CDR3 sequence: CASSLRAPGYGYTF. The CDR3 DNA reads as TGTGCCAGCAGTCTCAGGGCTCCGGGCTATGGCTACACCTTC.

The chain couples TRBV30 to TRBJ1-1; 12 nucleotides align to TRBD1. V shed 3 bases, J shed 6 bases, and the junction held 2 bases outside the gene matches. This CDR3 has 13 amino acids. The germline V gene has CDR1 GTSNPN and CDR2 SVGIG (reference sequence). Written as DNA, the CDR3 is TGTGCCTGGAGGGGACAGGGGGCTGCTGAAGCTTTCTTT. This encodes CAWRGQGAAEAFF.

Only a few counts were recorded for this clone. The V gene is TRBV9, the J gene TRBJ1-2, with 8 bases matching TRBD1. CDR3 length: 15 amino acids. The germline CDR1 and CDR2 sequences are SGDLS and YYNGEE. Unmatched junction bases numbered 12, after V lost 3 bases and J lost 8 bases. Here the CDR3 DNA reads TGTGCCAGCAGCGACATTCGAGACAGGGGCGAAGGCTACACCTTC. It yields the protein CASSDIRDRGEGYTF.

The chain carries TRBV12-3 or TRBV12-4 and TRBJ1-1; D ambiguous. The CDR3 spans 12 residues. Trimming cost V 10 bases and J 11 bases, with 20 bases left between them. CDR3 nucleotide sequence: TGTGCCACCCGTCCAGGCGGGCATGGGGCTTTCTTT. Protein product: CATRPGGHGAFF.

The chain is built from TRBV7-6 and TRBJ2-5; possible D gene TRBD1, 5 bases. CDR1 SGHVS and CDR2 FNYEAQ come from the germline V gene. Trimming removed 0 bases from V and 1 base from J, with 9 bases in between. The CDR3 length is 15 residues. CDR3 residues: CASSLAGQGQETQYF. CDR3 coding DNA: TGTGCCAGCAGCTTAGCCGGGCAGGGCCAAGAGACCCAGTACTTC.

The CDR3 DNA is TGCGCCAGCAGCCAACTTGGAGATGGCACCCAGTACTTC. This codes for CASSQLGDGTQYF. The J gene is TRBJ2-5, the V gene TRBV4-1; D remains ambiguous. The ends were cut back, 2 bases at V and 8 bases at J, with 12 bases in the middle. This CDR3 has 13 amino acids. Germline assignment: CDR1 MGHRA and CDR2 YSYEKL.

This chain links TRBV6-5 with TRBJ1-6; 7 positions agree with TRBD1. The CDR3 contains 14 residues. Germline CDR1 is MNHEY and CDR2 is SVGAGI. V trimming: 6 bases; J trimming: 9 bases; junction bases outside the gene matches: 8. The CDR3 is CASSPGQTLSPLHF. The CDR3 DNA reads TGTGCCAGCAGCCCGGGACAGACCCTTTCACCCCTCCACTTT.

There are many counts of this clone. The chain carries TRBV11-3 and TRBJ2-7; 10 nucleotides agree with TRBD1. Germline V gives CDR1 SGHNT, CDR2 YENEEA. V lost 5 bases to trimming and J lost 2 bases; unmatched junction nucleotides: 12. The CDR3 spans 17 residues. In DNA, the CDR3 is TGTGCCAGCAGCCTCACTCTCTGGGGACAGGGGACCTACGAGCAGTACTTC. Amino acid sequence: CASSLTLWGQGTYEQYF.

The CDR3 DNA sequence: TGTGCCAGCAGGTCCGGGACAGGGCGGAATGAGCAGTTCTTC. This translates into CASRSGTGRNEQFF. The chain carries TRBV3-1 (or the pseudogene TRBV3-2) and TRBJ2-1; 9 positions agree with TRBD1. V shed 6 bases, J shed 7 bases, and the junction held 7 bases outside the gene matches. Per the germline V gene, CDR1 is LGHDT and CDR2 is YNNKEL (reference sequence). The length of the CDR3 is 14 residues.

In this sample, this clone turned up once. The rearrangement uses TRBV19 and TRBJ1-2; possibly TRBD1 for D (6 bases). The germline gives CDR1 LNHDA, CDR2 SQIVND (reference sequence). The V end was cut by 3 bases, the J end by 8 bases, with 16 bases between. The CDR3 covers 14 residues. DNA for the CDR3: TGTGCCAGTAGTATTGTGGGGACAACGAACGGCTACACCTTC. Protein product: CASSIVGTTNGYTF.

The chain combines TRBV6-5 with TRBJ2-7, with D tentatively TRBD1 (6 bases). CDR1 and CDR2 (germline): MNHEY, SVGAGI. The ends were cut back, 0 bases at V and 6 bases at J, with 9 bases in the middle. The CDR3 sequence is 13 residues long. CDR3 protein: CASSYSTGGEQYF. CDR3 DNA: TGTGCCAGCAGTTACTCGACAGGAGGCGAGCAGTACTTC.

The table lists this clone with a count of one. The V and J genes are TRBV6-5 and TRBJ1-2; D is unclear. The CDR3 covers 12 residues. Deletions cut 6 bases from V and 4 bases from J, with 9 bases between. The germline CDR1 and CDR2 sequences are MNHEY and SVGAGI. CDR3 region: CASRENPYGYTF. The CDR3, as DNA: TGTGCCAGCAGAGAGAACCCCTATGGCTACACCTTC.

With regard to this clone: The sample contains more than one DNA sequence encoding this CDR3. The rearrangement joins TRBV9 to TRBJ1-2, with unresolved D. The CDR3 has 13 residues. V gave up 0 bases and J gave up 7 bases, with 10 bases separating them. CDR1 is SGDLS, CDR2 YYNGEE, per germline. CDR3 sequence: CASSVAGAPGYTF. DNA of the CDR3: TGTGCCAGCAGCGTAGCGGGTGCCCCTGGCTACACCTTC.

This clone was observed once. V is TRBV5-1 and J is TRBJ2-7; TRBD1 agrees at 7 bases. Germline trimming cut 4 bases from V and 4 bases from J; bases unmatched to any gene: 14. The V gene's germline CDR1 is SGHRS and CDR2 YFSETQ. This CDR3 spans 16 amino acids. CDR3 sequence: CASSVGTAVQGYEQYF. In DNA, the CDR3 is TGCGCCAGCAGCGTCGGGACAGCTGTTCAAGGATACGAGCAGTACTTC.

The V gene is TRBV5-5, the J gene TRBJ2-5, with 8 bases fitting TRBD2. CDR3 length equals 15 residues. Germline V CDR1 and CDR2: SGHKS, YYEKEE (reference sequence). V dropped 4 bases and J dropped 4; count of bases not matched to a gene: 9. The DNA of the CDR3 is TGTGCCAGCAGCCACGGGGGAAGCGGGGGAGAGACCCAGTACTTC. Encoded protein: CASSHGGSGGETQYF.

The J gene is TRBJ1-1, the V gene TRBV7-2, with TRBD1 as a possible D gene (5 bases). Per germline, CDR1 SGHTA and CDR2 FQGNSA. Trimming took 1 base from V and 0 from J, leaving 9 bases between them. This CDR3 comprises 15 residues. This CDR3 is CASSLVRGMNTEAFF. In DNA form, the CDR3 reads TGTGCCAGCAGCTTAGTCCGGGGGATGAACACTGAAGCTTTCTTT.

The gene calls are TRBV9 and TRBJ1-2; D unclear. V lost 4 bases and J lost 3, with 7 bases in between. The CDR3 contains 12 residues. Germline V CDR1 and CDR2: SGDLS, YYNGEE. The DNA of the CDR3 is TGTGCCAGCAGCCCGCGGGACTATGGCTACACCTTC. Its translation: CASSPRDYGYTF.

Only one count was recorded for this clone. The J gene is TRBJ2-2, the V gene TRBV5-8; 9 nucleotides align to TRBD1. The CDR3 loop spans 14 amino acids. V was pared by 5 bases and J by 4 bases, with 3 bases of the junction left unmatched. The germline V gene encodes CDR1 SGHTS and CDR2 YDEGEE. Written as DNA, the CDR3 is TGTGCCAGCAGTTGGGACAGGGTCACCGGGGAGCTGTTTTTT. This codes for CASSWDRVTGELFF. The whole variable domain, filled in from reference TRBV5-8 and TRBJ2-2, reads EAGVTQSPTHLIKTRGQQATLRCSPISGHTSVYWYQQALGLGLQFLLWYDEGEERNRGNFPPRFSGRQFPNYSSELNVNALELEDSALYLCASSWDRVTGELFFGEGSRLTVL.

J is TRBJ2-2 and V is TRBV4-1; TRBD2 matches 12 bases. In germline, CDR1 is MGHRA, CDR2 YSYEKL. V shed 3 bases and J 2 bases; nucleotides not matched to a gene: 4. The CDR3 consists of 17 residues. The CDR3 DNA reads TGCGCCAGCAGCCACTCTAGCGGGAGGGCCAACACCGGGGAGCTGTTTTTT. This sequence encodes CASSHSSGRANTGELFF.

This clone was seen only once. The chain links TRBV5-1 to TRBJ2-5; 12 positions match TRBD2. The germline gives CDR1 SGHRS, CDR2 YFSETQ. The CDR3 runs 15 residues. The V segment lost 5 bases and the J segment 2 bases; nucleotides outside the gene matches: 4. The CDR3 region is CASRELAGGQETQYF. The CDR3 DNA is TGCGCCAGCAGGGAACTAGCGGGGGGACAAGAGACCCAGTACTTC.

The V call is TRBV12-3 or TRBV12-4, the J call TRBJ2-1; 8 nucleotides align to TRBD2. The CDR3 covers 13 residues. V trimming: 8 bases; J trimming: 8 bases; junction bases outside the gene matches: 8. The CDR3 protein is CASRGGARYEQFF. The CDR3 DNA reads TGTGCCAGCCGGGGGGGGGCTAGATATGAGCAGTTCTTC.